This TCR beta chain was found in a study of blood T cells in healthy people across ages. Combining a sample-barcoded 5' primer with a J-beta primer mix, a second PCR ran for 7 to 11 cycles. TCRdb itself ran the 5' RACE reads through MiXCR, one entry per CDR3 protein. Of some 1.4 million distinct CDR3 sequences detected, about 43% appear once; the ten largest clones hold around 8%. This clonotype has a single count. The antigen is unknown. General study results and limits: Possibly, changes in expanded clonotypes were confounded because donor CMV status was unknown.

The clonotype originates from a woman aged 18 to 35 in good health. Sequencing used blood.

DNA of the CDR3: TGCGCCAGCAGCCAAGCAAACGTCATCAACTATGGCTACACCTTC. It translates to CASSQANVINYGYTF. The V gene is TRBV4-3, the J gene TRBJ1-2; D remains ambiguous. Looked up from germline, CDR1 is LGHNA and CDR2 is YSLEER. Trimming left V 1 base short and J 2 bases short, with 11 bases between. The CDR3 covers 15 residues.